The 6 T cell receptor beta chains given below trace back to one sample, sequenced in a study of early T cells in non-severe SARS-CoV-2 infection (TCRdb year 2021). Receptors were amplified or captured by 5' RACE. TCRdb lists the instrument as NextSeq 500. TCRdb passed the public sequencing reads through fastp at Q25 and MiXCR, retaining productive beta sequences. Entries are consolidated by CDR3 protein sequence, retaining the most common genes and DNA. In this sample the table shows some 81,000 distinct CDR3 sequences, 9% to 10% of which occur a single time. The ten largest account for more than 4.5% of the sample. The source material was whole blood. The receptors derive from an adult who was a healthcare worker with PCR-confirmed SARS-CoV-2 infection or an uninfected control (not recorded which).

For the CDR3, the DNA is TGTGCCAGCAGCCCCGGGACAGGGACTGAAGCTTTCTTT. Translation gives CASSPGTGTEAFF. V usage is TRBV9 and J usage is TRBJ1-1; TRBD1 agrees at 9 bases. Looked up from germline, CDR1 is SGDLS and CDR2 is YYNGEE. The length of the CDR3 is 13 residues. V gave up 4 bases and J gave up 5 bases; unmatched junction bases: 3.

This clonotype was observed many times. This chain connects TRBV4-2 to TRBJ2-7, with a weak D call TRBD2 (6 bases). V dropped 2 bases and J dropped 3 bases, with 11 bases sitting between them. The CDR3 is made up of 14 amino acids. Germline values: CDR1 LGHNA, CDR2 YNFKEQ. This CDR3 reads CASSQREERYEQYF. The CDR3 DNA is TGTGCCAGCAGCCAAAGGGAGGAGCGCTACGAGCAGTACTTC.

This chain links TRBV29-1 with TRBJ1-1, with D uncertain. V gave up 6 bases and J gave up 4 bases, with 9 bases separating them. This CDR3 is built from 11 residues. The germline V gene has CDR1 SQVTM and CDR2 ANQGSEA. The DNA for the CDR3 is TGCAGCGTGAGGAAGGTCACTGAAGCTTTCTTT. Translating gives CSVRKVTEAFF.

This clonotype was detected many times. This rearrangement joins TRBV3-1 to TRBJ2-2, with no clear D. The CDR3 consists of 14 residues. The ends were cut back, 3 bases at V and 1 base at J, with 6 bases in the middle. The germline gives CDR1 LGHDT, CDR2 YNNKEL (reference sequence). The CDR3 bases are TGTGCCAGCAGCCAGGGTCTGAACACCGGGGAGCTGTTTTTT. The encoded protein is CASSQGLNTGELFF.

This clonotype was counted many times. This chain uses TRBV9 with TRBJ2-7; possible D gene TRBD1, 6 bases. The CDR3 loop spans 13 amino acids. Germline V gives CDR1 SGDLS, CDR2 YYNGEE. The V end was cut by 4 bases, the J end by 7 bases, with 15 bases between. In nucleotides, the CDR3 is TGTGCCAGCAGCCCGGCAGGGGCTAGGGAGCAGTACTTC. Its protein product is CASSPAGAREQYF.

This clonotype has at least ten counts. The V and J genes are TRBV12-3 or TRBV12-4 and TRBJ2-7; D gene unclear. Deletions cut 1 base from V and 6 bases from J, with 10 bases between. The CDR3 runs 13 residues. CDR3 protein: CASSLEEGFEQYF. CDR3 bases: TGTGCCAGCAGTTTAGAGGAAGGTTTCGAGCAGTACTTC.